The T cell receptor beta chain under discussion was sequenced for a study of blood T cell repertoires in COVID-19. Study-wide context: T cells, B-cell-depleted T cells, or PBMCs supplied cDNA or gDNA.

Participant ages covered about 18 to 90 years across 20 to 30 US areas. Participant-given clinical history determined each cohort assignment. Authors' data handling: Amplification of reference gene primers provided the estimated nucleated cell counts. The table came from immunoSEQ multiplex PCR; TCRdb's copy has only in-frame clones and leaves some out. From that table come the V and J calls and clone size; the DNA was used to work out D and trimming. This sample has about 270,000 clones, with under 95% found just once. The CDR3 is 14 residues long. The germline V and J ends were trimmed by 4 bases and 6 bases, with 13 bases remaining between them. CDR1 SGDLS and CDR2 YYNGEE come from the germline V gene.

This clonotype was obtained from a woman between 40 and 50 years old with acute COVID-19. The chain joins TRBV9 to TRBJ2-2; D is uncertain. Sequenced input: PBMCs or T cells enriched from blood (not recorded which). CDR3 region: CASSPIRVAGELFF. The DNA for the CDR3 is TGTGCCAGCAGCCCGATCCGGGTCGCCGGGGAGCTGTTTTTT.